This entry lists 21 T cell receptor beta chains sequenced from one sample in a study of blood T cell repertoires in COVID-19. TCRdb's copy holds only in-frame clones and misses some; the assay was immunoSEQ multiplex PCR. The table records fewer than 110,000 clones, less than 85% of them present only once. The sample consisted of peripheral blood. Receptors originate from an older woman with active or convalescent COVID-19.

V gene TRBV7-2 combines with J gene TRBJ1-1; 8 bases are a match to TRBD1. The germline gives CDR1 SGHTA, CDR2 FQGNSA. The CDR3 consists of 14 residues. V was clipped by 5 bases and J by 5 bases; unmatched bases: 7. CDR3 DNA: TGTGCCAGCAGCCCCCAGGGGGCGCAGACTGAAGCTTTCTTT. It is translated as CASSPQGAQTEAFF.

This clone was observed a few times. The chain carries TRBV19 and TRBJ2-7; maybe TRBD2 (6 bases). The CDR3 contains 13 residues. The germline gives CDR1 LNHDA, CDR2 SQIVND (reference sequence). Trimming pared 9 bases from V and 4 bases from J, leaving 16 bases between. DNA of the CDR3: TGTGCCAGCGCTAGCGAGTTTGGTTACGAGCAGTACTTC. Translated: CASASEFGYEQYF.

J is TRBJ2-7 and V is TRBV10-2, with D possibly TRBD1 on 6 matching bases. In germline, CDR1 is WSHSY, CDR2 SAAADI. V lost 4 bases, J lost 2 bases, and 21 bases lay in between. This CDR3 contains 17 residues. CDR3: CASSGFPTSTGTYEQYF. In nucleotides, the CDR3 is TGCGCCAGCAGTGGATTCCCAACCTCGACAGGTACCTACGAGCAGTACTTC.

CDR3 in DNA: TGTGCCAGCATACGACAGGGGTCGATCTACAATGAGCAGTTCTTC. It encodes CASIRQGSIYNEQFF. J is TRBJ2-1 and V is TRBV11-2; 8 bases match TRBD1. V trimming: 7 bases; J trimming: 3 bases; junction bases outside the gene matches: 8. Germline V lookup: CDR1 SGHAT, CDR2 FQNNGV. This CDR3 has 15 residues.

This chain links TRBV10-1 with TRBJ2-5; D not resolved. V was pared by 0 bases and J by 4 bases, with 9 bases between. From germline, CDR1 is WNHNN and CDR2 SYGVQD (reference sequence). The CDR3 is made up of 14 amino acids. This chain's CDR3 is CASSESSTGETQYF. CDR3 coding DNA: TGCGCCAGCAGTGAGTCCTCGACTGGAGAGACCCAGTACTTC.

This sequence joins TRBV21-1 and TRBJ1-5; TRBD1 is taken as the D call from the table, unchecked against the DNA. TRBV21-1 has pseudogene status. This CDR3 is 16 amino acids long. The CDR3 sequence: CASSMRTAYSNQPQHF. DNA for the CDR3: TGTGCCAGCAGCATGAGGACAGCCTATAGCAATCAGCCCCAGCATTTT.

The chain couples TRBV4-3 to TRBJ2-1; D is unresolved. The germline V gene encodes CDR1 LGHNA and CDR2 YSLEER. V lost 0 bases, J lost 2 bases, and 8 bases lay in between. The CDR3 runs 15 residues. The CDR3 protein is CASSQESAPYNEQFF. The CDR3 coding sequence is TGCGCCAGCAGCCAAGAAAGCGCGCCCTACAATGAGCAGTTCTTC.

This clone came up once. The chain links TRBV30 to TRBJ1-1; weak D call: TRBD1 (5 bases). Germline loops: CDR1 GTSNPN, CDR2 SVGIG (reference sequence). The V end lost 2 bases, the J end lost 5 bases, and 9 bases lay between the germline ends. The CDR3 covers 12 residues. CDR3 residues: CAWSPGYTEAFF. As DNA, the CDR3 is TGTGCCTGGAGTCCAGGGTATACTGAAGCTTTCTTT.

Here the CDR3 reads CASSPGGSRSTDTQYF. The CDR3 DNA sequence: TGTGCCAGCAGCCCCGGGGGATCGAGAAGCACAGATACGCAGTATTTT. The rearrangement links TRBV11-2 to TRBJ2-3; TRBD2 is a possible D gene (6 bases). Germline CDR1 reads SGHAT; CDR2 reads FQNNGV. Trimming removed 5 bases from V and 0 bases from J, with 15 bases in between. The length of the CDR3 is 16 residues.

CDR3 bases: TGTGCCAGTAGTATATCAGGGGTTGGCACAGATACGCAGTATTTT. It translates to CASSISGVGTDTQYF. The V call is TRBV19, the J call TRBJ2-3; perhaps TRBD1 as D (6 bases). Trimming took off 2 bases at V and 1 base at J, with 10 bases between the two ends. The CDR3 consists of 15 residues. Germline values: CDR1 LNHDA, CDR2 SQIVND (reference sequence).

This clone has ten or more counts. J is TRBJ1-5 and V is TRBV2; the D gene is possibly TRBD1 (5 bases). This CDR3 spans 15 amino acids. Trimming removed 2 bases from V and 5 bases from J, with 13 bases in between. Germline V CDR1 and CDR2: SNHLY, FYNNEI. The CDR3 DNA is TGTGCCAGCAGTGAAAGCCGGGGGTCCCATCAGCCCCAGCATTTT. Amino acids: CASSESRGSHQPQHF. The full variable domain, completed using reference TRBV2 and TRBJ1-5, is EPEVTQTPSHQVTQMGQEVILRCVPISNHLYFYWYRQILGQKVEFLVSFYNNEISEKSEIFDDQFSVERPDGSNFTLKIRSTKLEDSAMYFCASSESRGSHQPQHFGDGTRLSIL.

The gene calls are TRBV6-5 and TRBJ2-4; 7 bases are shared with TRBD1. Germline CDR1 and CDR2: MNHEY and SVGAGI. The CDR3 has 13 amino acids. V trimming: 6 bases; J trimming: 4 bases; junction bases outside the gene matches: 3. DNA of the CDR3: TGTGCCAGCAGCGTGACAGGGAAAAACATTCAGTACTTC. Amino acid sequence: CASSVTGKNIQYF.

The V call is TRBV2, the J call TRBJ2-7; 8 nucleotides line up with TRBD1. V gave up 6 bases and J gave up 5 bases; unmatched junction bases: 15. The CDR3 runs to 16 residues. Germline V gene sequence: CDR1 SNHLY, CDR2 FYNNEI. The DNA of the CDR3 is TGTGCCAGCAGCGGTATGGACAGGGTACAACAAAACGAGCAGTACTTC. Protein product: CASSGMDRVQQNEQYF.

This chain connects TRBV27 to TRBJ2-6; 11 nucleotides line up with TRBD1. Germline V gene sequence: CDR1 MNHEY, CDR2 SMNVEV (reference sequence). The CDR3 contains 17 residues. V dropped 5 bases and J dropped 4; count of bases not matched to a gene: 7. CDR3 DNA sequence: TGTGCCAGCAGTCCCTGGGACAGGGGGTCCGGGGCCAACGTCCTGACTTTC. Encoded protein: CASSPWDRGSGANVLTF.

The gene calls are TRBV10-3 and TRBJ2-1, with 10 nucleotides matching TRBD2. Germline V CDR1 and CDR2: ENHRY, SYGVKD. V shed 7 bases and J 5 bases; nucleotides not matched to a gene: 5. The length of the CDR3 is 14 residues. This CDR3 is CAIMRTSGDNEQFF. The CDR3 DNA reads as TGTGCCATCATGAGGACTAGCGGAGACAATGAGCAGTTCTTC.

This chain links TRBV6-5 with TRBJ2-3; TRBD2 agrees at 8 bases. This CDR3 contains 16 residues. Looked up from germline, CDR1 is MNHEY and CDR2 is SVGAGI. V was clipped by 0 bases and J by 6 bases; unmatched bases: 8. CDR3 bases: TGTGCCAGCAGTTACTCAAGGACTAGCTTCGCCGATACGCAGTATTTT. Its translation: CASSYSRTSFADTQYF.

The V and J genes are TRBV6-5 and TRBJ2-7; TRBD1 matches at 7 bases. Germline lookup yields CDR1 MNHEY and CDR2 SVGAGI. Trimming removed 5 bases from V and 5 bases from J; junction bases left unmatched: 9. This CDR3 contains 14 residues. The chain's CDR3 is CASSPLTGFNEQYF. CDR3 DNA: TGTGCCAGCAGTCCTCTGACAGGGTTTAACGAGCAGTACTTC.

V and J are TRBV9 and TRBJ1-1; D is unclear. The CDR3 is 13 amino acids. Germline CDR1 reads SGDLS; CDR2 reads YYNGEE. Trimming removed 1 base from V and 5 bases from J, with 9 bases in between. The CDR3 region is CASSVSGQTEAFF. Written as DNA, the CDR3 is TGTGCCAGCAGCGTATCAGGTCAGACTGAAGCTTTCTTT.

The CDR3 region has the DNA TGTGCCAGCAGCTTGCAGTCAGGATCCTACGAGCAGTACTTC. It specifies CASSLQSGSYEQYF. V gene TRBV5-5 combines with J gene TRBJ2-7; D gene uncertain. The germline gives CDR1 SGHKS, CDR2 YYEKEE (reference sequence). This CDR3 region has 14 residues. V lost 1 base and J 1 base, leaving 9 bases between the germline ends.

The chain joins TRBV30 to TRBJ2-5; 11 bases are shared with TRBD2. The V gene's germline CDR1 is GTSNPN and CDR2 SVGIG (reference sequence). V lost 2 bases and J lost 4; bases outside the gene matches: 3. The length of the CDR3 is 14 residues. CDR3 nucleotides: TGTGCCTGGAGTCAAGGGACTAGCGGAGAGACCCAGTACTTC. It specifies CAWSQGTSGETQYF.

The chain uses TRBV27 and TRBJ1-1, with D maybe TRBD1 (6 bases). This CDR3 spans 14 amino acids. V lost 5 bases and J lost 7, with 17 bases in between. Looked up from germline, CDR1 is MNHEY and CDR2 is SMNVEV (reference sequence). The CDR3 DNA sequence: TGTGCCAGCAGTCAAGGGGGGGGAACAGGTGAAGCTTTCTTT. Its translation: CASSQGGGTGEAFF.